Listed below are T cell receptor beta chains from one sample, sequenced in a study of blood T cell repertoires in COVID-19. The protocol was immunoSEQ multiplex PCR, while the TCRdb copy is restricted to in-frame clones and leaves out a portion. The sample carries 200,000 to 250,000 clones, about 90% recorded once. The sample taken for sequencing was PBMCs or T cells enriched from blood (not recorded which). The receptor source for this set is a woman aged 50 to 60 in a cohort exposed to, infected with or recovered from COVID-19 (not recorded which). Each CDR3 is given with its conserved first and last residue. The D gene is left open where the match is weak. The size field is filled for only some rows; it gives once, few, many or a size class.

v_call,j_call,d_call,clone_size,cdr3_aa,cdr3_nt
TRBV12-3/TRBV12-4,TRBJ1-1,.,.,CASSFARSTEAFF,TGTGCCAGCAGTTTCGCCAGGTCCACTGAAGCTTTCTTT
TRBV2,TRBJ2-6,TRBD1,.,CASSQGVPGANVLTF,TGTGCCAGCAGCCAGGGGGTCCCTGGGGCCAACGTCCTGACTTTC
TRBV7-8,TRBJ2-3,TRBD2,.,CASSLGLAGASSTDTQYF,TGTGCCAGCAGCCTGGGACTAGCGGGGGCCTCTAGCACAGATACGCAGTATTTT
TRBV6-6,TRBJ2-6,TRBD1,few,CASSPGTGVSGANVLTF,TGTGCCAGCAGTCCCGGGACAGGGGTCTCTGGGGCCAACGTCCTGACTTTC
TRBV10-3,TRBJ2-1,.,.,CAISENRRGTYNEQFF,TGTGCCATCAGTGAGAATCGGAGGGGAACCTACAATGAGCAGTTCTTC
TRBV28,TRBJ2-1,TRBD2,.,CASRLAGSYNEQFF,TGTGCCAGTCGCCTAGCGGGGTCCTACAATGAGCAGTTCTTC
TRBV5-6,TRBJ1-5,.,.,CASSLFSGYSNQPQHF,TGTGCCAGCAGCTTGTTTAGCGGATATAGCAATCAGCCCCAGCATTTT
TRBV4-2,TRBJ2-2,TRBD1,.,CASSQERTGGGELFF,TGTGCCAGCAGCCAAGAAAGGACAGGGGGCGGGGAGCTGTTTTTT
TRBV5-6,TRBJ1-2,.,.,CASSLPWFPANYGYTF,TGTGCCAGCAGCCTGCCTTGGTTCCCGGCTAACTATGGCTACACCTTC
TRBV5-1,TRBJ2-7,TRBD2,.,CASSLAVSGGLYEQYF,TGCGCCAGCAGCTTGGCGGTTAGCGGGGGACTCTACGAGCAGTACTTC
TRBV27,TRBJ1-5,TRBD1,.,CASSLQGANQPQHF,TGTGCCAGCAGTTTGCAGGGGGCAAATCAGCCCCAGCATTTT
TRBV9,TRBJ2-2,.,once,CASSAEPGLNTGELFF,TGTGCCAGCAGCGCAGAACCGGGACTCAACACCGGGGAGCTGTTTTTT
TRBV3-1/TRBV3-2,TRBJ2-3,.,.,CASSRLVTSTDTQYF,TGTGCCAGCAGCCGACTAGTCACTAGCACAGATACGCAGTATTTT
TRBV4-3,TRBJ2-3,TRBD2,.,CASSQSGTNKDTQYF,TGCGCCAGCAGCCAATCCGGGACTAACAAGGATACGCAGTATTTT
TRBV4-1,TRBJ2-3,.,few,CASSQLQVTATDTQYF,TGCGCCAGCAGCCAGTTACAGGTGACGGCTACAGATACGCAGTATTTT
TRBV6-5,TRBJ1-1,.,.,CASSDNRSEAFF,TGTGCCAGCAGCGATAACCGCAGTGAAGCTTTCTTT
TRBV7-9,TRBJ1-1,TRBD1,.,CASSSPSTGAGTEAFF,TGTGCCAGCAGCTCCCCTTCGACAGGGGCGGGGACTGAAGCTTTCTTT
TRBV19,TRBJ1-4,.,.,CASSAGRQATNEKLFF,TGTGCCAGTAGTGCGGGACGCCAAGCAACTAATGAAAAACTGTTTTTT
TRBV29-1,TRBJ2-5,TRBD2,.,CSVGLAGGGAQYF,TGCAGCGTTGGACTAGCGGGGGGCGGGGCCCAGTACTTC
TRBV9,TRBJ2-3,.,.,CASSVRGSTDTQYF,TGTGCCAGCAGCGTGCGCGGAAGCACAGATACGCAGTATTTT
TRBV2,TRBJ2-1,.,.,CASSAGRGNEQFF,TGTGCCAGCAGCGCGGGACGCGGGAATGAGCAGTTCTTC